The 11 T cell receptor beta chains below come from one sample, sequenced in a study of blood T cell repertoires in COVID-19. The repertoire was sequenced with immunoSEQ multiplex PCR; TCRdb's copy has only in-frame clones and lacks some. The sample contains some 240,000 clones, 75% to 90% of which appear only once. Sequenced input: peripheral blood. These receptors were collected from a man in his sixties who had recovered from COVID-19.

This chain connects TRBV7-6 to TRBJ2-5, with D maybe TRBD1 (5 bases). In germline, CDR1 is SGHVS, CDR2 FNYEAQ. V lost 0 bases and J lost 7, with 9 bases in between. The length of the CDR3 is 13 residues. DNA of the CDR3: TGTGCCAGCAGCTTAGCCGATCAGGGGACCCAGTACTTC. Encoded protein: CASSLADQGTQYF.

This chain connects TRBV19 to TRBJ1-1; TRBD1 matches at 8 bases. Germline V gene sequence: CDR1 LNHDA, CDR2 SQIVND (reference sequence). The V gene end was trimmed by 8 bases and the J gene end by 1 base; junction bases not matched to a gene: 6. The CDR3 loop spans 14 amino acids. For the CDR3, the DNA is TGTGCCAGTGCTCCGGGACAGGCGAACACTGAAGCTTTCTTT. It is translated as CASAPGQANTEAFF.

The V call is TRBV4-2, the J call TRBJ1-2, with no clear D. V lost 4 bases, J lost 5 bases, and 11 bases lay in between. The germline gives CDR1 LGHNA, CDR2 YNFKEQ. The length of the CDR3 is 13 residues. As DNA, the CDR3 is TGTGCCAGCAGCCCAGCGGGCGGGTATGGCTACACCTTC. Translated: CASSPAGGYGYTF.

The CDR3 nucleotides are TGTGCCAGCAGCTTAATTCCAGGACAATCGTACACTGAAGCTTTCTTT. Its protein product is CASSLIPGQSYTEAFF. This chain links TRBV7-3 with TRBJ1-1, with D maybe TRBD1 (5 bases). The CDR3 contains 16 residues. Germline V CDR1 and CDR2: SGHTA, FQGTGA. Trimming stripped 1 base from V and 3 bases from J, with 15 bases between.

The chain carries TRBV19 and TRBJ2-7; tentatively, D is TRBD1 (6 bases). Germline loops: CDR1 LNHDA, CDR2 SQIVND (reference sequence). The CDR3 runs to 14 residues. Trimming stripped 4 bases from V and 2 bases from J, with 12 bases between. The CDR3 sequence: CASSRPGQTYEQYF. DNA for the CDR3: TGTGCCAGTAGTAGGCCCGGACAGACCTACGAGCAGTACTTC.

This chain links TRBV19 with TRBJ2-1, with a tentative D call TRBD2 (5 bases). Germline V gene lookup returns CDR1 LNHDA and CDR2 SQIVND (reference sequence). Trimming cost V 6 bases and J 1 base, with 13 bases left between them. This CDR3 spans 15 amino acids. CDR3 DNA: TGTGCCAGTAGGAGGGCTGGGCGGTCCTACAATGAGCAGTTCTTC. Residues: CASRRAGRSYNEQFF.

V and J are TRBV6-6 and TRBJ2-3; TRBD2 matches 14 bases. Germline V gene lookup returns CDR1 MNHNY and CDR2 SVGAGI (reference sequence). This CDR3 contains 19 residues. The ends lost 5 bases at V and 7 bases at J; junction bases unmatched: 17. The CDR3 DNA reads as TGTGCCAGCAGTCACCGCGCGGGACTAGCGGGGGTAACGATGAATACGCAGTATTTT. This sequence encodes CASSHRAGLAGVTMNTQYF.

The chain links TRBV2 to TRBJ1-1, with 7 bases matching TRBD1. V dropped 8 bases and J dropped 4; count of bases not matched to a gene: 4. CDR3 length: 12 amino acids. Per the germline V gene, CDR1 is SNHLY and CDR2 is FYNNEI. The chain's CDR3 is CASRTGPTEAFF. As DNA, the CDR3 is TGTGCCAGCCGGACAGGCCCCACTGAAGCTTTCTTT.

This rearrangement joins TRBV4-2 to TRBJ1-1, with 8 nucleotides matching TRBD1. The V and J ends lost 1 base and 5 bases, in that order; junction bases with no gene match: 6. Germline V gives CDR1 LGHNA, CDR2 YNFKEQ. The CDR3 length is 15 residues. The CDR3 protein is CASSQVWDRRTEAFF. The DNA of the CDR3 is TGTGCCAGCAGCCAAGTATGGGACAGGAGAACTGAAGCTTTCTTT.

This rearrangement joins TRBV7-3 to TRBJ2-1, with 7 bases aligning to TRBD2. There are 15 residues in the CDR3. J was trimmed by 6 bases and V by 4 bases; bases with no gene match: 9. Germline V gene sequence: CDR1 SGHTA, CDR2 FQGTGA. The CDR3 sequence is CASSSGLADFNEQFF. The CDR3, as DNA: TGTGCCAGCAGCTCGGGGCTAGCGGATTTCAATGAGCAGTTCTTC.

The J gene is TRBJ2-1, the V gene TRBV6-1; TRBD2 agrees at 9 bases. CDR3 length: 17 amino acids. Germline assignment: CDR1 MNHNS and CDR2 SASEGT. The trim removed 2 bases at V and 7 bases at J, leaving 12 bases unmatched. CDR3 in DNA: TGTGCCAGCAGTGAATTCAAGCTAGCGGGGCCGTGGAATGAGCAGTTCTTC. Amino acids: CASSEFKLAGPWNEQFF.